This entry lists 28 T cell receptor beta chains sequenced from one sample in a study of T-cell reconstitution after alpha-beta-depleted transplantation in children. Unique molecular identifiers were incorporated into the prepared TCRbeta library. TCRdb passed the PCR reads through MiXCR, listing each CDR3 protein once. The data contain some 830,000 distinct CDR3 sequences, roughly 15% of them seen just once; the ten biggest clones take up about 5%. This specimen was PBMCs, mostly from graft donor cells, taken 360 days after TCRalphabeta/CD19-depleted stem cell transplant. The receptors were sampled from a male patient younger than 18 who had a stem cell transplant for acute lymphoblastic leukemia, so the T cells may come from the graft donor.

The rearrangement links TRBV5-1 to TRBJ2-3; possibly TRBD1 for D (5 bases). Germline CDR1 and CDR2: SGHRS and YFSETQ. The CDR3 has 12 amino acids. The V gene lost 3 bases and the J gene lost 6 bases, with 8 bases spanning the gap. The CDR3 protein is CASSSQVDTQYF. The CDR3 bases are TGCGCCAGCAGCTCACAGGTGGATACGCAGTATTTT.

The gene calls are TRBV29-1 and TRBJ2-1, with 10 bases lining up with TRBD2. This CDR3 spans 14 amino acids. V was pared by 4 bases and J by 7 bases, with 7 bases of the junction left unmatched. The germline gives CDR1 SQVTM, CDR2 ANQGSEA. Written as DNA, the CDR3 is TGCAGCGTTGCGGTCCTAGCGGGAGTAAATGAGCAGTTCTTC. Encoded protein: CSVAVLAGVNEQFF.

V usage is TRBV27 and J usage is TRBJ1-1; TRBD1 is a possible D gene (6 bases). Trimming took off 6 bases at V and 0 bases at J, with 14 bases between the two ends. CDR1 and CDR2 (germline): MNHEY, SMNVEV (reference sequence). The CDR3 is 15 residues long. The CDR3 loop is CASRVAGTMNTEAFF. DNA of the CDR3: TGTGCCAGCAGAGTCGCCGGGACAATGAACACTGAAGCTTTCTTT.

The rearrangement joins TRBV7-9 to TRBJ2-3, with 7 bases lining up with TRBD2. Germline lookup yields CDR1 SEHNR and CDR2 FQNEAQ (reference sequence). After removal of 3 bases from V and 2 bases from J, the junction contained 8 bases not matched to a gene. CDR3 length equals 16 residues. The CDR3, as DNA: TGTGCCAGCAGCTTCATGGGCGGGAGCACCACAGATACGCAGTATTTT. This gives the protein CASSFMGGSTTDTQYF.

The gene calls are TRBV7-8 and TRBJ2-7; D unclear. The V end lost 5 bases, the J end lost 0 bases, and 8 bases lay between the germline ends. CDR3 length: 13 residues. Germline lookup yields CDR1 SGHVS and CDR2 FQNEAQ. CDR3 amino acids: CASSTDVSYEQYF. In DNA form, the CDR3 reads TGTGCCAGCAGCACGGACGTCTCCTACGAGCAGTACTTC.

This clonotype was seen a few times. The chain combines TRBV9 with TRBJ2-2; TRBD1 agrees at 10 bases. The CDR3 has 23 residues. Per germline, CDR1 SGDLS and CDR2 YYNGEE. V lost 3 bases, J lost 7 bases, and 30 bases stayed unmatched. The CDR3 coding sequence is TGTGCCAGCAGCGGACTTCCGGGACAGGGGTCCCCGCCTAGAGGGTCACCTCGCGGGGAGCTGTTTTTT. Translating gives CASSGLPGQGSPPRGSPRGELFF. Together with reference TRBV9 and TRBJ2-2, the CDR3 gives the full variable domain: DSGVTQTPKHLITATGQRVTLRCSPRSGDLSVYWYQQSLDQGLQFLIQYYNGEERAKGNILERFSAQQFPDLHSELNLSSLELGDSALYFCASSGLPGQGSPPRGSPRGELFFGEGSRLTVL.

The chain uses TRBV29-1 and TRBJ1-5; 9 bases agree with TRBD1. This CDR3 is built from 15 residues. V was clipped by 7 bases and J by 1 base; unmatched bases: 8. CDR1 and CDR2 from the germline V gene are SQVTM and ANQGSEA. In DNA form, the CDR3 reads TGCAGCGCTACGTTACAGGGGGCGAGCAATCAGCCCCAGCATTTT. This translates into CSATLQGASNQPQHF.

The chain carries TRBV5-1 and TRBJ2-5; D not certain. The CDR3 is 14 amino acids. Germline lookup yields CDR1 SGHRS and CDR2 YFSETQ. V shed 0 bases and J shed 1 base, with 7 bases lying between them. The CDR3 nucleotides are TGCGCCAGCAGCTTGGGTTGGACCCAAGAGACCCAGTACTTC. Amino acid sequence: CASSLGWTQETQYF.

This clonotype was counted only a few times. The rearrangement joins TRBV7-2 to TRBJ2-3; weak D call: TRBD2 (5 bases). CDR3 length equals 14 residues. V was clipped by 2 bases and J by 1 base, with 7 bases between them. The germline gives CDR1 SGHTA, CDR2 FQGNSA. CDR3 in DNA: TGTGCCAGCAGCTTATTAGCGCGCACAGATACGCAGTATTTT. It specifies CASSLLARTDTQYF.

The chain carries TRBV7-2 and TRBJ2-7; D remains ambiguous. Deletions cut 5 bases from V and 0 bases from J, with 8 bases between. There are 13 residues in the CDR3. Germline CDR1 reads SGHTA; CDR2 reads FQGNSA. The CDR3 reads CASSADDSYEQYF. In DNA form, the CDR3 reads TGTGCCAGCAGCGCAGATGACTCCTACGAGCAGTACTTC.

The table lists this clonotype with a few counts. The chain uses TRBV7-2 and TRBJ2-1, with a possible D match to TRBD2 (6 bases). The CDR3 is 14 residues long. The germline CDR1 and CDR2 sequences are SGHTA and FQGNSA. V was shortened by 3 bases and J by 4 bases, with 10 bases between the two germline ends. The CDR3 coding sequence is TGTGCCAGCAGCTTTTTAGCGGAGTACAATGAGCAGTTCTTC. Residues: CASSFLAEYNEQFF.

The chain uses TRBV6-5 and TRBJ1-2, with 9 bases matching TRBD1. Losses at the gene ends were 6 bases for V and 5 bases for J; bases not matched to a gene: 7. Germline V gene data show CDR1 as MNHEY and CDR2 as SVGAGI. CDR3 length equals 14 residues. CDR3 loop: CASRLGQGRYGYTF. The CDR3 DNA reads TGTGCCAGCAGACTCGGACAGGGGAGGTATGGCTACACCTTC.

The chain is built from TRBV20-1 and TRBJ1-5; D might be TRBD1 (6 bases). The CDR3 is 14 amino acids. V lost 5 bases to trimming and J lost 6 bases, with 17 bases between them. Germline V CDR1 and CDR2: DFQATT, SNEGSKA (reference sequence). CDR3 sequence: CSAEVGTSSQPQHF. CDR3 DNA: TGCAGTGCTGAAGTTGGGACATCGTCTCAGCCCCAGCATTTT.

This clonotype appeared a few times. V usage is TRBV9 and J usage is TRBJ2-3, with D possibly matching TRBD1 (6 bases). Germline-derived CDR1 and CDR2 are SGDLS and YYNGEE. Trimming took off 4 bases at V and 2 bases at J, with 17 bases between the two ends. The CDR3 has 16 residues. CDR3 sequence reads: CASSTGTLPLTDTQYF. Here the CDR3 DNA reads TGTGCCAGCAGCACAGGGACCCTCCCTCTCACAGATACGCAGTATTTT.

The chain combines TRBV4-1 with TRBJ1-5; D call uncertain. Trimming left V 3 bases short and J 6 bases short, with 18 bases between. The CDR3 has 16 residues. CDR1 is MGHRA and CDR2 is YSYEKL in the germline V gene. CDR3 sequence (DNA): TGCGCCAGCAGCCACCCCCCACGGAAGGAGGGTCAGCCCCAGCATTTT. Translated: CASSHPPRKEGQPQHF.

This clonotype was detected many times. The genes are TRBV20-1 and TRBJ2-4, with 9 bases lining up with TRBD2. Trimming took 3 bases from V and 0 from J; bases not matched to a gene: 3. This CDR3 contains 15 residues. Germline V gene lookup returns CDR1 DFQATT and CDR2 SNEGSKA (reference sequence). CDR3 bases: TGCAGTGCTAGCCTACTAGCGGGAGCCAAAAACATTCAGTACTTC. As protein: CSASLLAGAKNIQYF.

This chain connects TRBV11-2 to TRBJ1-2; possibly TRBD1 for D (6 bases). V lost 4 bases and J lost 6, with 12 bases in between. The CDR3 loop spans 13 amino acids. Germline values: CDR1 SGHAT, CDR2 FQNNGV. For the CDR3, the DNA is TGTGCCAGCAGCTCCCCGCACAGGGATGGCTACACCTTC. It codes for CASSSPHRDGYTF.

This clonotype was found a few times. The chain uses TRBV5-1 and TRBJ1-1, with 7 bases lining up with TRBD1. From germline, CDR1 is SGHRS and CDR2 YFSETQ. The CDR3 sequence is 16 residues long. J lost 0 bases, V lost 4 bases, and 9 bases had no gene match. CDR3 coding DNA: TGCGCCAGCAGCGATCTACAGGGGCGATTGAACACTGAAGCTTTCTTT. The encoded protein is CASSDLQGRLNTEAFF.

This clonotype was picked up a small number of times. CDR3 nucleotide sequence: TGTGCCAGCAGTTTGTCGGGGCTTGGGGCCAACGTCCTGACTTTC. Translating it yields CASSLSGLGANVLTF. The rearrangement uses TRBV12-3 or TRBV12-4 and TRBJ2-6; either TRBD1 or TRBD2 may fit D (5 bases each). This CDR3 comprises 15 residues. The germline V and J ends were trimmed by 3 bases and 3 bases, with 9 bases remaining between them.

This clonotype was detected ten times or more. J is TRBJ2-7 and V is TRBV4-2, with unresolved D. The CDR3 consists of 16 residues. From germline, CDR1 is LGHNA and CDR2 YNFKEQ. V lost 0 bases, J lost 0 bases, and 12 bases lay in between. The CDR3 sequence is CASSQEFGWVSYEQYF. As DNA, the CDR3 is TGTGCCAGCAGCCAAGAGTTCGGCTGGGTCTCCTACGAGCAGTACTTC.

This clonotype was seen a handful of times. This chain uses TRBV7-8 with TRBJ1-2, with D possibly TRBD1 on 6 matching bases. This CDR3 is built from 14 residues. V was shortened by 5 bases and J by 4 bases, with 14 bases between the two germline ends. In germline, CDR1 is SGHVS, CDR2 FQNEAQ. The CDR3 coding sequence is TGTGCCAGCAGCCCGGGGGGCAGCATCTATGGCTACACCTTC. Its translation is CASSPGGSIYGYTF.

For this clonotype: The CDR3 ends on some other residue instead of the conserved phenylalanine or tryptophan, so this is likely a read error. CDR3: CSAGDPGTGVGNQPQHV. The CDR3 nucleotides are TGCAGTGCTGGAGACCCAGGGACAGGGGTGGGCAATCAGCCCCAGCATGTT. This sequence joins TRBV20-1 and TRBJ1-5, with 10 bases matching TRBD1. This CDR3 has 17 amino acids. Looked up from germline, CDR1 is DFQATT and CDR2 is SNEGSKA (reference sequence).

The chain recombines TRBV20-1 with TRBJ2-5; D gene ambiguous. CDR1 DFQATT and CDR2 SNEGSKA come from the germline V gene (reference sequence). Trimming removed 6 bases at V and 5 bases at J, with 22 bases between. This CDR3 is built from 15 residues. The CDR3 DNA is TGCAGTGCCGGATTCGGCAGGACGGCAGCGGAGACCCAGTACTTC. Protein: CSAGFGRTAAETQYF.

This chain links TRBV5-1 with TRBJ2-4; TRBD2 matches 8 bases. Per the germline V gene, CDR1 is SGHRS and CDR2 is YFSETQ. The CDR3 has 17 residues. Unmatched junction bases numbered 18, after V lost 4 bases and J lost 9 bases. Here the CDR3 DNA reads TGCGCCAGCAGCCCGCAACCCTCCGGGACTAGTCCATTCATTCAGTACTTC. Translation: CASSPQPSGTSPFIQYF.

This clonotype was recorded a few times. The chain uses TRBV7-6 and TRBJ2-3; D unresolved. The ends were cut back, 8 bases at V and 2 bases at J, with 17 bases in the middle. CDR1 is SGHVS and CDR2 is FNYEAQ in the germline V gene. This CDR3 has 15 amino acids. The CDR3 DNA follows: TGTGCCAGCGCCCCAAGTGGGTTCGCCACAGATACGCAGTATTTT. Translated: CASAPSGFATDTQYF.

This clonotype has a count of ten or more. This chain connects TRBV25-1 to TRBJ2-2; 8 bases are shared with TRBD1. From germline, CDR1 is MGHDK and CDR2 SYGVNS. J lost 4 bases, V lost 4 bases, and 8 bases had no gene match. This CDR3 region has 16 residues. The CDR3 bases are TGTGCCAGCAGTGCTCGACAGGGGTTGGCCACCGGGGAGCTGTTTTTT. Protein product: CASSARQGLATGELFF.

The chain is built from TRBV7-9 and TRBJ2-1; D is undetermined. There are 13 residues in the CDR3. Germline V lookup: CDR1 SEHNR, CDR2 FQNEAQ (reference sequence). V gave up 1 base and J gave up 8 bases, with 9 bases separating them. This CDR3 reads CASSLVLPDEQFF. CDR3 DNA sequence: TGTGCCAGCAGCTTAGTCCTTCCGGATGAGCAGTTCTTC.

This chain links TRBV5-1 with TRBJ2-7; 9 nucleotides agree with TRBD2. V gave up 5 bases and J gave up 2 bases; unmatched junction bases: 8. The CDR3 totals 15 residues. Germline-derived CDR1 and CDR2 are SGHRS and YFSETQ. CDR3 sequence reads: CASRLGASGAYEQYF. In DNA form, the CDR3 reads TGCGCCAGCAGATTAGGTGCTAGCGGGGCCTACGAGCAGTACTTC.